This section outlines one T cell receptor beta chain sequence together with its context. Its target is unknown. The CDR3 contains 13 residues. Germline CDR1 and CDR2: MDHEN and SYDVKM. V lost 9 bases and J 2 bases, leaving 13 bases between the germline ends. From the reads, TCRdb called clonotypes with MiXCR, one entry per CDR3 protein. Of 230,000 or so distinct CDR3 sequences listed, around two fifths are singletons. This sample is drawn from a study of T cell repertoires in cytomegalovirus infection. For the study at large: It can be stated that public TCR beta signatures indicated CMV infection as well as a matching HLA type.

Findings and limits, study-wide: Clonotype analysis showed dominance of the ex vivo response by HLA-C-restricted CMV-specific TCR beta clonotypes.

This sequence originates from a human donor in good health (CMV status not recorded). Some clones in this sample may be carry-over from other donors' samples. Source: CD8+ T cells from cultured PBMCs, taken from culture after CMV antigen stimulation. The V and J genes are TRBV28 and TRBJ1-2; TRBD1 might be the D (6 bases). CDR3 sequence: CASTPDRNYGYTF. The CDR3 DNA sequence: TGTGCCAGTACCCCGGACAGAAACTATGGCTACACCTTC.